Given below is one T cell receptor (beta chain) in context. The sample comes from a study of blood T cell repertoires in COVID-19. Using immunoSEQ multiplex PCR, the repertoire was profiled, and TCRdb retains in-frame clones only, with some absent. The data hold just over 30,000 clones, with 80% to 90% observed a single time. This TCR came from a woman aged 40 to 50 with active or convalescent COVID-19. The sequencing input was peripheral blood.

CDR3 loop: CSVEGQGRTYEQYF. DNA for the CDR3: TGCAGCGTTGAAGGACAAGGGAGGACCTACGAGCAGTACTTC. The V call is TRBV29-1, the J call TRBJ2-7, with D perhaps TRBD2 (6 bases). The CDR3 is made up of 14 amino acids. V lost 1 base and J lost 2, with 12 bases in between. CDR1 SQVTM and CDR2 ANQGSEA come from the germline V gene.